Given below is one T cell receptor beta chain in context. Antigen: not known. The V segment lost 0 bases and the J segment 7 bases; nucleotides outside the gene matches: 6. CDR1 is MGHRA, CDR2 YSYEKL, per germline. This CDR3 has 15 amino acids. Patients with chemo-refractory metastatic non-small-cell lung cancer received focal radiation plus CTLA-4 blockade with ipilimumab. These data come from a study of radiotherapy plus CTLA-4 blockade in lung cancer. Study-wide results and caveats: Researchers report tumor-derived TCR clones expanding in blood after radiotherapy plus ipilimumab. The best predictor of response was reported to be early blood T cell clone dynamics, with interferon-beta.

Clones were sequenced by immunoSEQ multiplex PCR, and TCRdb holds only the in-frame ones, with some missing. The table has 55,000 to 80,000 clones, about 72% seen once. The clonotype comes from a human donor with non-small cell lung cancer who had a complete response to radiotherapy plus ipilimumab. The rearrangement links TRBV4-1 to TRBJ2-1; 7 bases are a match to TRBD2. The source was peripheral blood, collected from a patient treated with radiotherapy plus ipilimumab. The CDR3 DNA sequence: TGCGCCAGCAGCCAAGATGCGGGGGTAGGGAATGAGCAGTTCTTC. Protein product: CASSQDAGVGNEQFF.